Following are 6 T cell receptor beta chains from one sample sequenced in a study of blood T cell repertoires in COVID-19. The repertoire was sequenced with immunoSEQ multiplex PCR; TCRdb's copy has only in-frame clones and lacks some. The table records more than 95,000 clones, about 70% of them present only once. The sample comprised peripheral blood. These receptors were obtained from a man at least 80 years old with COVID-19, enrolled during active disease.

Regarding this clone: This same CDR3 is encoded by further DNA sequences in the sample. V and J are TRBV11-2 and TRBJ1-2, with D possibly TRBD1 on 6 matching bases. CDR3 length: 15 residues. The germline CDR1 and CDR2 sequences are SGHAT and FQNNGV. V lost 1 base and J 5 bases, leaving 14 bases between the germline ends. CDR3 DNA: TGTGCCAGCAGCTTAGTTCAAGGGGGAGGGTATGGCTACACCTTC. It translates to CASSLVQGGGYGYTF.

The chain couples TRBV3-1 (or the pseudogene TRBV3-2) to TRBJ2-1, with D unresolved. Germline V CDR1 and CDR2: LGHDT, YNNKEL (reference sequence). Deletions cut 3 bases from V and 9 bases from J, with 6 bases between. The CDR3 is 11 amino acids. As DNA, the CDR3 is TGTGCCAGCAGCCAGAGCTCTGAGCAGTTCTTC. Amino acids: CASSQSSEQFF.

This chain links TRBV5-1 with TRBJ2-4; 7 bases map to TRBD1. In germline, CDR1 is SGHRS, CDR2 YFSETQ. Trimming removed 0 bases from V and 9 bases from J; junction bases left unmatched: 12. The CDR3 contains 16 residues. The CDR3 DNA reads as TGCGCCAGCAGCTTGGGGGATTCGGCCAGACAGGGCATTCAGTACTTC. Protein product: CASSLGDSARQGIQYF.

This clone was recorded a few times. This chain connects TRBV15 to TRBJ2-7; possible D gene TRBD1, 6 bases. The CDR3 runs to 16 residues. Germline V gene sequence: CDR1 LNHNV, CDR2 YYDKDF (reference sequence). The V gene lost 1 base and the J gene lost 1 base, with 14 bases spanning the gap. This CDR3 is CATSRGIGTQSYEQYF. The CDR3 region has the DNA TGTGCCACCAGCAGAGGAATCGGGACACAATCCTACGAGCAGTACTTC.

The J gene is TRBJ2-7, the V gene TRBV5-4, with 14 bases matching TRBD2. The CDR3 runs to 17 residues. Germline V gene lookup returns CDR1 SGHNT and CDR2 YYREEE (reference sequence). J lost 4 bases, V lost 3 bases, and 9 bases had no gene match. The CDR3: CASSWGGTSGSGYEQYF. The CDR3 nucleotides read TGTGCCAGCAGCTGGGGGGGGACTAGCGGGAGTGGGTACGAGCAGTACTTC.

CDR3 DNA: TGTGCCAGTACGTTGAGGTCTCCCTACAATGAGCAGTTCTTC. Translated: CASTLRSPYNEQFF. This chain uses TRBV19 with TRBJ2-1; no clear D. Germline V gene data show CDR1 as LNHDA and CDR2 as SQIVND (reference sequence). The V gene lost 7 bases and the J gene lost 2 bases, with 12 bases spanning the gap. The CDR3 extends over 14 amino acids.